This TCR beta chain emerged from a study of OX40 agonist ivuxolimab in advanced cancers. Turning to the study itself: The patients' treatment was ivuxolimab, an agonistic anti-OX40 (CD134) antibody.

Germline CDR1 LNHDA, CDR2 SQIVND (reference sequence). V shed 5 bases and J 3 bases; nucleotides not matched to a gene: 4. The CDR3 is 14 residues long. Overall study findings and caveats: Among the lowest peripheral clonal expansion occurred in 0.1-3.0 mg/kg partial responders. Some of the nonresponding patients also showed low levels of normalized T-cell clonal expansion.

Only in-frame clones appear in the TCRdb table, and some are missing; sequencing was by immunoSEQ multiplex PCR. The sample has 65,000 to 80,000 clones; 92% are singletons. Notes on this clone: Antigen specificity is unknown.

The V and J genes are TRBV19 and TRBJ1-5; 7 positions match TRBD1. The sample was CD4+ or CD8+ T cells sorted from blood, taken in a trial of the OX40 agonist ivuxolimab. The TCR originated in an adult with an advanced solid tumor such as melanoma, head and neck, liver or kidney cancer. CDR3 region: CASSLDRINQPQHF. Here the CDR3 DNA reads TGTGCCAGTAGTCTGGACAGGATCAATCAGCCCCAGCATTTT.